The 7 T cell receptor beta chains below come from one sample, sequenced in a study of T cell repertoires in cytomegalovirus infection. TCRdb reprocessed the reads via MiXCR and lists one record per CDR3 protein. The sample holds about 600,000 distinct CDR3 sequences, around 24% seen once. Input material: CD8+ T cells from PBMCs. Source of these receptors: a human donor in good health (CMV status not recorded). Some clones in this sample may be carry-over from other donors' samples.

J is TRBJ2-2 and V is TRBV7-2; D ambiguous. V gave up 8 bases and J gave up 6 bases, with 22 bases separating them. Per the germline V gene, CDR1 is SGHTA and CDR2 is FQGNSA. The length of the CDR3 is 16 residues. The CDR3 coding sequence is TGTGCCAGCGGCCTACGTCCCTTTTCTAACGCCGGGGAGCTGTTTTTT. It codes for CASGLRPFSNAGELFF.

This clonotype was seen more than once but under ten times. The chain joins TRBV14 to TRBJ1-6; no clear D gene. The ends were cut back, 2 bases at V and 0 bases at J, with 20 bases in the middle. Germline V gene data show CDR1 as SGHDN and CDR2 as FVKESK. CDR3 length: 20 residues. The DNA of the CDR3 is TGTGCCAGCAGCCAAACAATTCGGAATGGCAAGAGCTCCTATAATTCACCCCTCCACTTT. It translates to CASSQTIRNGKSSYNSPLHF.

V and J are TRBV4-1 and TRBJ2-7; weak D call: TRBD1 (5 bases). Trimming removed 3 bases at V and 2 bases at J, with 11 bases between. This CDR3 is built from 14 residues. CDR1 is MGHRA and CDR2 is YSYEKL in the germline V gene. The chain's CDR3 is CASSHLKGAYEQYF. The CDR3 region has the DNA TGCGCCAGCAGCCACCTGAAAGGGGCCTACGAGCAGTACTTC.

J is TRBJ2-1 and V is TRBV5-5; TRBD1 might be the D (6 bases). Trimming cost V 3 bases and J 5 bases, with 15 bases left between them. Looked up from germline, CDR1 is SGHKS and CDR2 is YYEKEE (reference sequence). The CDR3 runs to 15 residues. This chain's CDR3 is CASSSWGQWNNEQFF. CDR3 coding DNA: TGTGCCAGCAGCTCATGGGGGCAGTGGAACAATGAGCAGTTCTTC. The full variable domain, its missing parts supplied by reference TRBV5-5 and TRBJ2-1, is DAGVTQSPTHLIKTRGQQVTLRCSPISGHKSVSWYQQVLGQGPQFIFQYYEKEERGRGNFPDRFSARQFPNYSSELNVNALLLGDSALYLCASSSWGQWNNEQFFGPGTRLTVL.

To note about this clonotype: Possible read error: a much larger clone is one base away. V is TRBV10-3 and J is TRBJ2-5; weak D call: TRBD1 (6 bases). The CDR3 sequence is 16 residues long. In germline, CDR1 is ENHRY, CDR2 SYGVKD. V was clipped by 3 bases and J by 0 bases, with 14 bases between them. The CDR3 here is CAISDRTVHNQETQYF. The DNA for the CDR3 is TGTGCCATCAGTGATCGGACAGTGCATAACCAAGAGACCCAGTACTTC.

The sample holds a few counts of this clonotype. The J gene is TRBJ2-7, the V gene TRBV29-1; TRBD2 matches at 7 bases. J gave up 0 bases and V 6 bases, and 5 bases lay outside the gene matches. The germline V gene encodes CDR1 SQVTM and CDR2 ANQGSEA. The CDR3 consists of 13 residues. Here the CDR3 reads CSVPRGDSYEQYF. In DNA, the CDR3 is TGCAGCGTGCCCCGGGGGGACTCCTACGAGCAGTACTTC.

The V and J genes are TRBV20-1 and TRBJ1-1; possibly TRBD1 for D (5 bases). The CDR3 sequence is 12 residues long. In germline, CDR1 is DFQATT, CDR2 SNEGSKA (reference sequence). The CDR3 is CAEPGRATEAFF. The CDR3 nucleotides are TGCGCAGAACCGGGGCGGGCCACTGAAGCTTTCTTT.